The clone carrying this T cell receptor beta chain was observed a few times. Antigen specificity is unknown. CD3+CD4+ and CD3+CD8+ cells were FACS-sorted from thawed unstimulated PBMCs. These data originate in a study of T cell clones after liver transplantation. Overall study findings and caveats: Donor-reactive sequences fell more than third party-reactive ones, suggesting partial deletion.

Libraries were prepared by immunoSEQ multiplex PCR; TCRdb keeps only in-frame clonotypes and omits some of them. The sample includes roughly 80,000 clones, approximately 87% of them seen just once. The ends lost 5 bases at V and 4 bases at J; junction bases unmatched: 11. CDR3 length equals 17 residues. Germline CDR1 SGHTA, CDR2 FQGNSA. This TCR derives from a human patient who received a liver transplant. Some T cells may be the graft donor's. The gene calls are TRBV7-2 and TRBJ1-6; TRBD1 agrees at 7 bases. The material sequenced was CD4+ T cells from blood, taken at the 22-month timepoint. For the CDR3, the DNA is TGTGCCAGCAGCCCCCCAGGGGACAGAAGATATAATTCACCCCTCCACTTT. This sequence encodes CASSPPGDRRYNSPLHF.